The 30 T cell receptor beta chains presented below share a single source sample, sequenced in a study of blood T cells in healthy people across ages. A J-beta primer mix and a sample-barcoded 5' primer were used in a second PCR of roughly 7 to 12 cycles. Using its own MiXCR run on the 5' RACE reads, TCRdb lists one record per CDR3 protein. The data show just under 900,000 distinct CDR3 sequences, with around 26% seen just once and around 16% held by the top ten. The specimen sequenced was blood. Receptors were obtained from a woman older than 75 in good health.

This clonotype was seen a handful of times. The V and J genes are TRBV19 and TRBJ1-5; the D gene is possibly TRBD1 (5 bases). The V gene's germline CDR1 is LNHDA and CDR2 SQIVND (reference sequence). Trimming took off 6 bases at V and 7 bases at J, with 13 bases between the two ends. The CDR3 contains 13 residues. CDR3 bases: TGTGCCAGTAGCTACACGGCAGGGCAGCCCCAGCATTTT. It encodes CASSYTAGQPQHF.

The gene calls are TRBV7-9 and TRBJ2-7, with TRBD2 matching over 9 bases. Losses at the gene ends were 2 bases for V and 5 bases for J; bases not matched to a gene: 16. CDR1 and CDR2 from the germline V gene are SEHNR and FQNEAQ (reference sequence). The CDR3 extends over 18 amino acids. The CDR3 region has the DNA TGTGCCAGCAGCTTACCCCTCGCGGGGGCGGGGGGGCGCAACGAGCAGTACTTC. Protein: CASSLPLAGAGGRNEQYF.

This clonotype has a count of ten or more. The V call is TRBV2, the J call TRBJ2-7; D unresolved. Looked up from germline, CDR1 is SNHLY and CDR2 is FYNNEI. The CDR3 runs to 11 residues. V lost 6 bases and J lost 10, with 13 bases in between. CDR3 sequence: CASSVLDAQYF. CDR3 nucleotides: TGTGCCAGCAGCGTCCTGGATGCACAGTACTTC.

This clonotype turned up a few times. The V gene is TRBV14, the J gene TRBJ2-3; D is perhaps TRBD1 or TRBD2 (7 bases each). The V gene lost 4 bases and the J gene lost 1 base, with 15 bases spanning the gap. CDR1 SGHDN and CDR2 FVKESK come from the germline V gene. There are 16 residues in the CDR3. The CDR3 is CASSLYRGGGTDTQYF. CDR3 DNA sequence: TGTGCCAGCAGCCTTTACAGGGGAGGGGGCACAGATACGCAGTATTTT.

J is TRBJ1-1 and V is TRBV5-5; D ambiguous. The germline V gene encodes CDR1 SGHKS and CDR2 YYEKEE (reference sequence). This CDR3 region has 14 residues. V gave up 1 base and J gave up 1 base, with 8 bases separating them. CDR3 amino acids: CASSLWVKNTEAFF. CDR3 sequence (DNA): TGTGCCAGCAGCTTGTGGGTTAAGAACACTGAAGCTTTCTTT.

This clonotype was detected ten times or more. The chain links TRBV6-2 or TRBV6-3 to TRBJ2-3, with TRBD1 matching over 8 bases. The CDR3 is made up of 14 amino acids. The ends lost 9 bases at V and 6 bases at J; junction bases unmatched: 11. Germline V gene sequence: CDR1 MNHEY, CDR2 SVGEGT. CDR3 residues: CASFGQGPVDTQYF. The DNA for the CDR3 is TGTGCCAGTTTTGGACAGGGACCGGTGGATACGCAGTATTTT.

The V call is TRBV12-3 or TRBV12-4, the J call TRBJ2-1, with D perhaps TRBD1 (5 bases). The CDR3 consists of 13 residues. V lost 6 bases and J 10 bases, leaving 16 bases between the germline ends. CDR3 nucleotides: TGTGCCAGCAGACCCATCCGTAGGGGCGAGCAGTTCTTC. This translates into CASRPIRRGEQFF.

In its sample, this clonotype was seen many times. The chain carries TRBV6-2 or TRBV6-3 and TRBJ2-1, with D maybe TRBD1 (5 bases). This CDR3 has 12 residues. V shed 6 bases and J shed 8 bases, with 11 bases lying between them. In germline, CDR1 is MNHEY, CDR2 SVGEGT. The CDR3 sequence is CASRPGADEQFF. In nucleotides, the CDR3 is TGTGCCAGCAGGCCTGGGGCCGATGAGCAGTTCTTC.

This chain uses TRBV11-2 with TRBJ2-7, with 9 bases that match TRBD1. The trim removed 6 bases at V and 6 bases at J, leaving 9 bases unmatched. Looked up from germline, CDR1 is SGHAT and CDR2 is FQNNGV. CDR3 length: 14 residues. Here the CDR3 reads CASSTGQGRGEQYF. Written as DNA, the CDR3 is TGTGCCAGCAGTACCGGACAGGGGAGGGGCGAGCAGTACTTC.

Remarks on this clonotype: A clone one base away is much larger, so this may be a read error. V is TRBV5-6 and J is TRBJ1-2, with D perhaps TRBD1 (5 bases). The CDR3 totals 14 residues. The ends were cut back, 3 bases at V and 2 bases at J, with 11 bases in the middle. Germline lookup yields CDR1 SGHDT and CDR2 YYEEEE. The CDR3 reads CASSWGRRNYGYTF. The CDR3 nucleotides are TGTGCCAGCAGCTGGGGCAGACGAAACTATGGCTACACCTTC.

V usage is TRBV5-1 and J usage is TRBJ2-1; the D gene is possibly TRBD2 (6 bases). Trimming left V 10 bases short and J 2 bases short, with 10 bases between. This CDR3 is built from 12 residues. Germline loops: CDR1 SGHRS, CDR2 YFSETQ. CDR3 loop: CASAGPYNEQFF. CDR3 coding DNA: TGCGCCTCCGCGGGGCCCTACAATGAGCAGTTCTTC.

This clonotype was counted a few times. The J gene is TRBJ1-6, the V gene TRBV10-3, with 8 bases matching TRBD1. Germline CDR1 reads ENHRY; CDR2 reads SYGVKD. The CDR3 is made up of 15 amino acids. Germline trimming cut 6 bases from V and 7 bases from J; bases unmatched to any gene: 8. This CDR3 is CAISATTGENSPLHF. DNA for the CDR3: TGTGCCATCAGCGCCACGACAGGGGAGAATTCACCCCTCCACTTT.

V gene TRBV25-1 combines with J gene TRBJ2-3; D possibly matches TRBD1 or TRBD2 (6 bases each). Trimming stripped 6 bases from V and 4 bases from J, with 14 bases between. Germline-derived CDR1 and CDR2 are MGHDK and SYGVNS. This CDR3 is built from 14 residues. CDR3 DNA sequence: TGTGCCAGCAGGCTCAGGGGAGGTTCAGATACGCAGTATTTT. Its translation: CASRLRGGSDTQYF.

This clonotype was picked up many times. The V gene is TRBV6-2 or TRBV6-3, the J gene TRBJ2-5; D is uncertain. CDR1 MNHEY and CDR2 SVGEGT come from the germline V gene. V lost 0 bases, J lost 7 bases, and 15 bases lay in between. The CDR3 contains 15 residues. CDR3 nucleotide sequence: TGTGCCAGCAGTTACTCTAGACTTCGGGTGGGGACCCAGTACTTC. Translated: CASSYSRLRVGTQYF.

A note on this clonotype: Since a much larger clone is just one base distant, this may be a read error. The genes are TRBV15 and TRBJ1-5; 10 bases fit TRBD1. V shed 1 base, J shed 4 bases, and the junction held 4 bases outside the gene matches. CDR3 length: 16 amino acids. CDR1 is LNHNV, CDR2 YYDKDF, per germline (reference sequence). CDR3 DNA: TGTGCCACCAGCAGAGGTCGGACAGGGGGGAATCAGCCCCAGCATTTT. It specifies CATSRGRTGGNQPQHF. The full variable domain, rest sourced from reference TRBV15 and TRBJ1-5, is DAMVIQNPRYQVTQFGKPVTLSCSQTLNHNVMYWYQQKSSQAPKLLFHYYDKDFNNEADTPDNFQSRRPNTSFCFLDIRSPGLGDTAMYLCATSRGRTGGNQPQHFGDGTRLSIL.

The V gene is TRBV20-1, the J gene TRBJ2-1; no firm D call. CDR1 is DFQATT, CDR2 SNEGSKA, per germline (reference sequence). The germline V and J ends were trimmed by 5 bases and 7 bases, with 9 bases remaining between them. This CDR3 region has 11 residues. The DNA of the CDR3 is TGCAGTGCTCCCCTGCGGAATGAGCAGTTCTTC. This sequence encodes CSAPLRNEQFF.

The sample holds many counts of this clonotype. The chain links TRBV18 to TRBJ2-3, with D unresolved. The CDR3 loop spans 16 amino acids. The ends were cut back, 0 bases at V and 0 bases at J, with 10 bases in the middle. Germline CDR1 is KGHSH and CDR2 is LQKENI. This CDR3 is CASSPPGRPSTDTQYF. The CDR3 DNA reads TGTGCCAGCTCACCACCGGGCAGGCCAAGCACAGATACGCAGTATTTT.

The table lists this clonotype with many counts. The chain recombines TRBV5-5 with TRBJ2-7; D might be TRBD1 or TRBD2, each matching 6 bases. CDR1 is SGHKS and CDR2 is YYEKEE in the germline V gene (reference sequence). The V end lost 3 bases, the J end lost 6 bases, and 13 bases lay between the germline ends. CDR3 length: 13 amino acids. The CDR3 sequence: CASSWGQEGEQYF. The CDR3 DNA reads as TGTGCCAGCAGCTGGGGGCAGGAGGGCGAGCAGTACTTC. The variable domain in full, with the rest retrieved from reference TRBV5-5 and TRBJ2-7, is DAGVTQSPTHLIKTRGQQVTLRCSPISGHKSVSWYQQVLGQGPQFIFQYYEKEERGRGNFPDRFSARQFPNYSSELNVNALLLGDSALYLCASSWGQEGEQYFGPGTRLTVT.

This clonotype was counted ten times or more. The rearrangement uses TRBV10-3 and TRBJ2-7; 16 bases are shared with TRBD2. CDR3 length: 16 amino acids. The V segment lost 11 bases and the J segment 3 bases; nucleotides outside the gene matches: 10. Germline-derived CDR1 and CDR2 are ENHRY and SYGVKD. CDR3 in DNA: TGTGCCGCCCCGGGACTAGCGGGGGGGCAGGTCTACGAGCAGTACTTC. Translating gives CAAPGLAGGQVYEQYF.

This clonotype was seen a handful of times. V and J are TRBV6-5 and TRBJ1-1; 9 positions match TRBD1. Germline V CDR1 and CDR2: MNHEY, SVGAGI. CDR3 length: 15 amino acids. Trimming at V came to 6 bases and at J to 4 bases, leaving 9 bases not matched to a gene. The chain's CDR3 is CASRIQGAGGTEAFF. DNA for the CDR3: TGTGCCAGCAGGATACAGGGGGCTGGGGGCACTGAAGCTTTCTTT.

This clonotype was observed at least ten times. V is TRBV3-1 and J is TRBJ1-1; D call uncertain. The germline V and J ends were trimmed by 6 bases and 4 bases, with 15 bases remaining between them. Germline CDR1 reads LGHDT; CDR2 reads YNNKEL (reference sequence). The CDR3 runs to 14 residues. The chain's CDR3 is CASSPRSWSTEAFF. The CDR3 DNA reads TGTGCCAGCAGTCCCAGGAGTTGGAGCACTGAAGCTTTCTTT.

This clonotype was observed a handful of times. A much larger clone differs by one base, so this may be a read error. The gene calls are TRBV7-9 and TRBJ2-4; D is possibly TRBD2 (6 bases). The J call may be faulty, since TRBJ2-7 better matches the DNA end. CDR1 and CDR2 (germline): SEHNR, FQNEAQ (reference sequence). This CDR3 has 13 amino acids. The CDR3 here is CASSAGTCYEQYF. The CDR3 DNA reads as TGTGCCAGCAGCGCCGGGACTTGCTACGAGCAGTACTTC.

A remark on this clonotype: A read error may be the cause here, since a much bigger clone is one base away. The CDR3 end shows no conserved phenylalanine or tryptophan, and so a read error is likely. The CDR3 here is CASSQRGGHKNIQYL. The DNA for the CDR3 is TGTGCCAGCAGCCAACGGGGTGGCCACAAAAACATTCAGTACCTC. The gene calls are TRBV3-1 and TRBJ2-4; possibly TRBD2 for D (5 bases). Germline CDR1 reads LGHDT; CDR2 reads YNNKEL (reference sequence). This CDR3 is built from 15 residues. V was trimmed by 2 bases and J by 3 bases, leaving 11 bases between them.

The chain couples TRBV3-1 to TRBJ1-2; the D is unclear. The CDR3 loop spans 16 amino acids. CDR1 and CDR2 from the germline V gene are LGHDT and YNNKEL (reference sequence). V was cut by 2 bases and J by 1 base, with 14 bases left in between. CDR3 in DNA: TGTGCCAGCAGCCAAAGCCTGAGGGCCAATAACTATGGCTACACCTTC. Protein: CASSQSLRANNYGYTF.

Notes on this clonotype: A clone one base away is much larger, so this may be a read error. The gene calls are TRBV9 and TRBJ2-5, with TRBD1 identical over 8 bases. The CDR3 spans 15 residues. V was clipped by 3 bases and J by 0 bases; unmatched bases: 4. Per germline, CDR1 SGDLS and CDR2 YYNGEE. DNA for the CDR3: TGTGCCAGCAGCGCCCGGGGACAGGACCAAGAGACCCAGTACTTC. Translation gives CASSARGQDQETQYF. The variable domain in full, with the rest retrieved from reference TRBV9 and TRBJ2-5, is DSGVTQTPKHLITATGQRVTLRCSPRSGDLSVYWYQQSLDQGLQFLIQYYNGEERAKGNILERFSAQQFPDLHSELNLSSLELGDSALYFCASSARGQDQETQYFGPGTRLLVL.

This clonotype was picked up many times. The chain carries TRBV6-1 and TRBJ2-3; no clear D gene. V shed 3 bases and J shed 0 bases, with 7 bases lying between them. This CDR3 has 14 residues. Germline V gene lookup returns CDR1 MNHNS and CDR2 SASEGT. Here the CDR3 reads CASSERFSTDTQYF. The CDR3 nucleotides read TGTGCCAGCAGTGAGCGGTTTAGCACAGATACGCAGTATTTT.

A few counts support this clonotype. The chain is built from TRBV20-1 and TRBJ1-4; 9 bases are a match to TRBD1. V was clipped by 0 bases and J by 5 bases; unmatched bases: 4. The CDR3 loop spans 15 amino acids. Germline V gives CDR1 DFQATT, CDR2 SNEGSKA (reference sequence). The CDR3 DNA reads TGCAGTGCTAGAGATAGGGGGACAGGGAATGAAAAACTGTTTTTT. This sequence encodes CSARDRGTGNEKLFF.

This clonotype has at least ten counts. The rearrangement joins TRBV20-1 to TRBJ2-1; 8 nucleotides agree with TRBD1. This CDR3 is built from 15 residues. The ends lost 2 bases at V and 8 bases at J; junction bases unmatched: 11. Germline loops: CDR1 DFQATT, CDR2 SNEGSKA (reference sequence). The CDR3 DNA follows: TGCAGTGCTAGATTTGCGGACAGGGTTATCCATGAGCAGTTCTTC. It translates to CSARFADRVIHEQFF.

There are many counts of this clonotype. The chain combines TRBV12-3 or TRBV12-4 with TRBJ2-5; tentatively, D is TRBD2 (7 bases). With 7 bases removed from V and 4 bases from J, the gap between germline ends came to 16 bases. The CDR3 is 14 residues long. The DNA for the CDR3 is TGTGCCAGCACCCCGGGGGGCCGGGGAGAGACCCAGTACTTC. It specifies CASTPGGRGETQYF.

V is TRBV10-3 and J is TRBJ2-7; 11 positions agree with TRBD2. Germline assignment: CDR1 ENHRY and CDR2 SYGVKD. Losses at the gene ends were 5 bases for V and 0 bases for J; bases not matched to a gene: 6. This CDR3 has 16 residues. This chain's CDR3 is CAISIGLAGVSYEQYF. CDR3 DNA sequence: TGTGCCATCAGTATTGGACTAGCGGGCGTCTCCTACGAGCAGTACTTC.